This T cell receptor (beta chain) was retrieved from a study of T cells after yellow fever vaccination. Study-wide results and caveats: Of the clonotypes, a small share occurred in both CD4 and CD8 compartments. Primary-vaccination clones mostly resurfaced post-booster (under 98% CD4, approximately 89% CD8). Abundant clonotypes from the bulk population could get into FACS-sorted repertoires as contaminants.

As TCR cDNA was made by 5'RACE template switching, a universal primer site and UMIs were added. Via MiXCR, TCRdb re-called the 5' RACE reads, giving one row per CDR3 protein. Of about 260,000 distinct CDR3 sequences listed, approximately 12% are singletons. With regard to this clonotype: Its antigen is currently unknown.

Germline V gene data show CDR1 as SQVTM and CDR2 as ANQGSEA. The CDR3 covers 14 residues. V was pared by 7 bases and J by 3 bases, with 8 bases of the junction left unmatched. This specimen consisted of CD4+ T cells sorted from PBMCs, obtained 45 days after the yellow fever booster vaccination. This sequence originates from a man aged 25-45 years who received the YFV17D yellow fever vaccine. The chain couples TRBV29-1 to TRBJ2-1; 8 bases fit TRBD1. CDR3 amino acids: CSDVSGGRYNEQFF. The CDR3 DNA follows: TGCAGCGATGTATCAGGGGGCCGCTACAATGAGCAGTTCTTC.